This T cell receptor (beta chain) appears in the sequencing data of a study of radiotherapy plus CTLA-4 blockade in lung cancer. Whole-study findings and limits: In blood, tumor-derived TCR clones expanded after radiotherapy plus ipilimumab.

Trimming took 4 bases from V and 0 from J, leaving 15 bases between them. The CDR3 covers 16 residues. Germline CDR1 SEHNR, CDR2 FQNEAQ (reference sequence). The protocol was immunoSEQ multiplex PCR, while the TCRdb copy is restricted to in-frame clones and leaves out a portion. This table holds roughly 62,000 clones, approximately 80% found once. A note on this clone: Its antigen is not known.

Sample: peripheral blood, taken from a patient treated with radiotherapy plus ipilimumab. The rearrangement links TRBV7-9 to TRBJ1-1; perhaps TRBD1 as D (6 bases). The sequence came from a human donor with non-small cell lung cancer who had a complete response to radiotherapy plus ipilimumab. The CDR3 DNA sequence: TGTGCCAGCAGCTCAACGCTGACAGGATTGAACACTGAAGCTTTCTTT. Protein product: CASSSTLTGLNTEAFF.